These T cell receptor beta chains were read from a single sample in a study of blood T cell repertoires in COVID-19. Data came from immunoSEQ multiplex PCR; TCRdb stores just in-frame clones and leaves some out. Counted here are 130,000 to 150,000 clones, 65% to 90% occurring once; the ten biggest clones make up 7.2%. Sample: peripheral blood. These receptors all come from a woman between 45 and 65 years old in a cohort sampled during active or convalescent COVID-19. CDR3s include the opening cysteine and the closing phenylalanine or tryptophan. A D gene is named only where the DNA matches it firmly. Where a row states a size, it is once, few, many or the class of an expanded clone; other rows omit it.

clone size: NA
J gene: TRBJ2-7
V gene: TRBV5-4
D gene: TRBD1
CDR3 DNA: TGTGCCAGCAGTGACAGGGATATACCCTACGAGCAGTACTTC
CDR3 protein: CASSDRDIPYEQYF

clone size: NA
J gene: TRBJ2-5
V gene: TRBV7-2
D gene: NA
CDR3 DNA: TGTGCCAGCAGCTGGTCCGCTGTACTGGAAGAGACCCAGTACTTC
CDR3 protein: CASSWSAVLEETQYF

clone size: NA
J gene: TRBJ2-3
V gene: TRBV2
D gene: TRBD2
CDR3 DNA: TGTGCCAGCAGCCCCTGGCGGGGGGCACCCACAGATACGCAGTATTTT
CDR3 protein: CASSPWRGAPTDTQYF

clone size: once
J gene: TRBJ1-3
V gene: TRBV9
D gene: NA
CDR3 DNA: TGTGCCAGCAGCGCAGGAGGGACCGCCGGAAACACCATATATTTT
CDR3 protein: CASSAGGTAGNTIYF

clone size: NA
J gene: TRBJ2-4
V gene: TRBV5-1
D gene: NA
CDR3 DNA: TGCGCCAGCAGCCCAGGACAGCCGGGGGCCAAAAACATTCAGTACTTC
CDR3 protein: CASSPGQPGAKNIQYF

clone size: NA
J gene: TRBJ2-3
V gene: TRBV6-6
D gene: NA
CDR3 DNA: TGTGCCAGCAGTTACTCGGGGGCGGTAGATACGCAGTATTTT
CDR3 protein: CASSYSGAVDTQYF

clone size: NA
J gene: TRBJ1-5
V gene: TRBV29-1
D gene: TRBD1
CDR3 DNA: TGCAGCGCCCAAAGTGGGACAGAAAATCAGCCCCAGCATTTT
CDR3 protein: CSAQSGTENQPQHF

clone size: NA
J gene: TRBJ2-1
V gene: TRBV5-1
D gene: TRBD1
CDR3 DNA: TGCGCCAGCAGTGAGACAGGGGACACCTACAATGAGCAGTTCTTC
CDR3 protein: CASSETGDTYNEQFF

clone size: once
J gene: TRBJ1-4
V gene: TRBV7-9
D gene: NA
CDR3 DNA: TGTGCCAGCAGCTTACGGGACTTGGCAACTAATGAAAAACTGTTTTTT
CDR3 protein: CASSLRDLATNEKLFF

clone size: once
J gene: TRBJ2-7
V gene: TRBV4-3
D gene: NA
CDR3 DNA: TGCGCCAGCAGCCATGCCACTACCGGTCATTCCTACGAGCAGTACTTC
CDR3 protein: CASSHATTGHSYEQYF

clone size: NA
J gene: TRBJ1-2
V gene: TRBV20-1
D gene: TRBD1
CDR3 DNA: TGCAGTGCTAGTCGGACAGGGGTTAACTATGGCTACACCTTC
CDR3 protein: CSASRTGVNYGYTF

clone size: NA
J gene: TRBJ2-1
V gene: TRBV14
D gene: TRBD2
CDR3 DNA: TGTGCCAGCAGCTATAGCGGGACGTCCTACAATGAGCAGTTCTTC
CDR3 protein: CASSYSGTSYNEQFF

clone size: NA
J gene: TRBJ1-3
V gene: TRBV2
D gene: TRBD1
CDR3 DNA: TGTGCCAGCAGCGGACAGGGAGTGGGTGGAAACACCATATATTTT
CDR3 protein: CASSGQGVGGNTIYF

clone size: once
J gene: TRBJ1-4
V gene: TRBV4-1
D gene: NA
CDR3 DNA: TGCGCCAGCAGCCATGTAAATGAAAAACTGTTTTTT
CDR3 protein: CASSHVNEKLFF

clone size: NA
J gene: TRBJ2-1
V gene: TRBV7-7
D gene: TRBD1
CDR3 DNA: TGTGCCAGCAGTTACCGGGACAGTAACAATGAGCAGTTCTTC
CDR3 protein: CASSYRDSNNEQFF

clone size: NA
J gene: TRBJ2-7
V gene: TRBV27
D gene: NA
CDR3 DNA: TGTGCCAGCAGGCCCCGGGGGTCCCCCTACGAGCAGTACTTC
CDR3 protein: CASRPRGSPYEQYF

clone size: NA
J gene: TRBJ2-6
V gene: TRBV2
D gene: NA
CDR3 DNA: TGTGCCAGCAGTGAGCAACTCGCTGGGGCCAACGTCCTGACTTTC
CDR3 protein: CASSEQLAGANVLTF